The TCR beta chain described here comes from a study of blood T cell repertoires in COVID-19. Original data processing: Estimated nucleated cell counts came from reference gene primer amplification. The assay was immunoSEQ multiplex PCR, and TCRdb's table has in-frame clones only and misses some. For V, J and clone size, that table is used; D and trimming come from the DNA. The data hold a few hundred thousand clones, with 87% observed a single time. Cohort assignment relied on participant-reported clinical history. Resolution of symptoms, clearance, or two negative PCRs was present in recovered Cohort 3 donors. The CDR3 runs to 15 residues. The V end was cut by 7 bases, the J end by 7 bases, with 25 bases between. Per the germline V gene, CDR1 is GTSNPN and CDR2 is SVGIG (reference sequence).

This rearrangement joins TRBV30 to TRBJ1-2, with D tentatively TRBD1 (6 bases). The receptor comes from a woman aged 45-60 years who had recovered from COVID-19. Sequencing was performed on PBMCs or T cells enriched from blood (not recorded which). CDR3 bases: TGTGCCTCCTCAAGGCCTGCGGGGGCGCGTTCTGGCTACACCTTC. This translates into CASSRPAGARSGYTF.